The 20 T cell receptor beta chains presented below share a single source sample, sequenced in a study of T cells in Graves' hyperthyroidism and ophthalmopathy. Amplified regions were TCR beta CDR3 sequences from RNA transcripts. HTBI primers were used for first-round RT-PCR of the TCR CDR3. TCRdb passed the multiplex PCR reads through MiXCR, listing each CDR3 protein once. The data show 300,000 to 500,000 distinct CDR3 sequences, 14% to 15% seen once. Material for sequencing was blood. Source of these receptors: a woman aged 25-40 years with Graves' hyperthyroidism.

J is TRBJ1-2 and V is TRBV5-1; 8 bases agree with TRBD1. The CDR3 runs 15 residues. From germline, CDR1 is SGHRS and CDR2 YFSETQ. V shed 0 bases and J 7 bases; nucleotides not matched to a gene: 8. CDR3 in amino acids: CASSLVDRGPSGYTF. The DNA of the CDR3 is TGCGCCAGCAGCTTGGTTGACAGGGGCCCCTCTGGCTACACCTTC.

A few counts support this clonotype. The chain joins TRBV19 to TRBJ2-1, with 7 nucleotides matching TRBD2. Germline V CDR1 and CDR2: LNHDA, SQIVND (reference sequence). J lost 6 bases, V lost 4 bases, and 9 bases had no gene match. The CDR3 length is 15 residues. CDR3 protein: CASSRDRTRSNEQFF. CDR3 nucleotides: TGTGCCAGTAGTAGAGACCGGACTAGATCCAATGAGCAGTTCTTC.

V and J are TRBV2 and TRBJ1-1; D might be TRBD1 (6 bases). The V end was cut by 6 bases, the J end by 0 bases, with 14 bases between. Germline-derived CDR1 and CDR2 are SNHLY and FYNNEI. The CDR3 runs to 15 residues. CDR3 in amino acids: CASSRGQSMNTEAFF. The CDR3 DNA is TGTGCCAGCAGCCGAGGACAGAGCATGAACACTGAAGCTTTCTTT. Full variable domain (outside the CDR3, taken from reference TRBV2 and TRBJ1-1): EPEVTQTPSHQVTQMGQEVILRCVPISNHLYFYWYRQILGQKVEFLVSFYNNEISEKSEIFDDQFSVERPDGSNFTLKIRSTKLEDSAMYFCASSRGQSMNTEAFFGQGTRLTVV.

This clonotype was detected only a few times. This chain connects TRBV14 to TRBJ2-5; 7 bases fit TRBD1. Germline V CDR1 and CDR2: SGHDN, FVKESK. The length of the CDR3 is 13 residues. V gave up 0 bases and J gave up 9 bases; unmatched junction bases: 4. The DNA for the CDR3 is TGTGCCAGCAGCCAAGACAGGGGGTTGGCCCAGTACTTC. This translates into CASSQDRGLAQYF. The full variable domain, with the rest looked up from reference TRBV14 and TRBJ2-5, is EAGVTQFPSHSVIEKGQTVTLRCDPISGHDNLYWYRRVMGKEIKFLLHFVKESKQDESGMPNNRFLAERTGGTYSTLKVQPAELEDSGVYFCASSQDRGLAQYFGPGTRLLVL.

As concerns this clonotype: One junction end does not reproduce the germline sequence, and a read error may be involved. The chain couples TRBV10-3 to TRBJ2-7; D ambiguous. The CDR3 is 10 amino acids. The V gene's germline CDR1 is ENHRY and CDR2 SYGVKD. CDR3 protein: CTILGPEQYF. For the CDR3, the DNA is TGTACCATCTTGGGCCCCGAGCAGTACTTC.

This chain joins TRBV6-1 and TRBJ2-3; D unresolved. V was shortened by 2 bases and J by 3 bases, with 12 bases between the two germline ends. The CDR3 has 15 amino acids. Germline CDR1 reads MNHNS; CDR2 reads SASEGT. CDR3 sequence (DNA): TGTGCCAGCAGTGAATGGCGGTCCGGGACAGATACGCAGTATTTT. Encoded protein: CASSEWRSGTDTQYF.

The V and J genes are TRBV27 and TRBJ1-2; 7 positions match TRBD1. V was pared by 2 bases and J by 4 bases, with 7 bases of the junction left unmatched. Germline V gene lookup returns CDR1 MNHEY and CDR2 SMNVEV (reference sequence). The CDR3 totals 15 residues. CDR3 nucleotides: TGTGCCAGCAGTTTAACCACAGGGGCCTTCTATGGCTACACCTTC. This codes for CASSLTTGAFYGYTF.

There are a few counts of this clonotype. The genes are TRBV10-3 and TRBJ2-5; TRBD1 matches at 7 bases. Germline V gene sequence: CDR1 ENHRY, CDR2 SYGVKD. The ends lost 4 bases at V and 0 bases at J; junction bases unmatched: 2. The CDR3 extends over 14 amino acids. CDR3 sequence reads: CAISADRDQETQYF. CDR3 coding DNA: TGTGCCATCAGTGCCGACAGGGACCAAGAGACCCAGTACTTC.

This clonotype was recorded many times. The chain employs TRBV3-1 and TRBJ1-4; unclear D gene. V shed 2 bases and J shed 3 bases, with 13 bases lying between them. The CDR3 sequence is 16 residues long. The V gene's germline CDR1 is LGHDT and CDR2 YNNKEL (reference sequence). CDR3 DNA: TGTGCCAGCAGCCAACTGGGTGGTGGACCTAATGAAAAACTGTTTTTT. Residues: CASSQLGGGPNEKLFF.

The rearrangement joins TRBV3-1 to TRBJ2-2; D not resolved. This CDR3 has 14 residues. V lost 5 bases, J lost 4 bases, and 11 bases lay in between. The germline gives CDR1 LGHDT, CDR2 YNNKEL (reference sequence). The CDR3 DNA sequence: TGTGCCAGCAGCTCAGGATCGGGCACCGGGGAGCTGTTTTTT. Its translation is CASSSGSGTGELFF.

This clonotype came up many times. The chain links TRBV4-1 to TRBJ2-3; TRBD2 matches 7 bases. Germline loops: CDR1 MGHRA, CDR2 YSYEKL. Germline trimming cut 4 bases from V and 0 bases from J; bases unmatched to any gene: 7. The CDR3 is 16 residues long. For the CDR3, the DNA is TGCGCCAGCAGCCGGGGGGGGGAAGTGAGCACAGATACGCAGTATTTT. The encoded protein is CASSRGGEVSTDTQYF.

This clonotype was detected many times. The chain recombines TRBV12-3 or TRBV12-4 with TRBJ1-5, with a tentative D call TRBD1 (5 bases). The length of the CDR3 is 17 residues. Trimming stripped 0 bases from V and 4 bases from J, with 16 bases between. In DNA, the CDR3 is TGTGCCAGCAGTTTAGCGGAAGACAGTGGAATAAATCAGCCCCAGCATTTT. This codes for CASSLAEDSGINQPQHF.

This clonotype was detected many times. The rearrangement links TRBV29-1 to TRBJ1-2; the match to TRBD1 covers 12 bases. CDR1 SQVTM and CDR2 ANQGSEA come from the germline V gene. V lost 6 bases and J lost 8; bases outside the gene matches: 7. The CDR3 has 13 residues. DNA of the CDR3: TGCAGCGTAGCCACCGGGACAGGGGGCGGCTACACCTTC. Translation gives CSVATGTGGGYTF.

This chain links TRBV29-1 with TRBJ2-5; D possibly uses TRBD1 or TRBD2 (6 bases each). The CDR3 spans 12 residues. V lost 3 bases and J lost 6, with 11 bases in between. Per the germline V gene, CDR1 is SQVTM and CDR2 is ANQGSEA. The CDR3: CSVDRGEKTQYF. The CDR3 bases are TGCAGCGTTGATAGGGGGGAAAAGACCCAGTACTTC.

The chain carries TRBV7-2 and TRBJ2-5, with 7 bases aligning to TRBD1. Germline CDR1 reads SGHTA; CDR2 reads FQGNSA. V was pared by 1 base and J by 5 bases, with 4 bases of the junction left unmatched. The CDR3 extends over 14 amino acids. In DNA form, the CDR3 reads TGTGCCAGCAGCTTAGGGGCGGACAGGGAGACCCAGTACTTC. Protein sequence: CASSLGADRETQYF. The variable domain in full, with the rest retrieved from reference TRBV7-2 and TRBJ2-5, is GAGVSQSPSNKVTEKGKDVELRCDPISGHTALYWYRQSLGQGLEFLIYFQGNSAPDKSGLPSDRFSAERTGGSVSTLTIQRTQQEDSAVYLCASSLGADRETQYFGPGTRLLVL.

This clonotype was found many times. V and J are TRBV12-3 or TRBV12-4 and TRBJ2-3; D possibly corresponds to TRBD2 (6 bases). This CDR3 has 15 residues. V lost 5 bases and J lost 0, with 12 bases in between. The CDR3 loop reads CASSPGLTSTDTQYF. The CDR3 nucleotides read TGTGCCAGCAGTCCGGGACTTACTAGCACAGATACGCAGTATTTT.

The table lists this clonotype with a few counts. The V gene is TRBV7-3, the J gene TRBJ2-7; weak D call: TRBD2 (7 bases). Germline CDR1 and CDR2: SGHTA and FQGTGA. V lost 2 bases to trimming and J lost 5 bases, with 16 bases between them. This CDR3 spans 15 amino acids. CDR3 sequence (DNA): TGTGCCAGCAGCTTAGAGGGGGGGACACCTAACGAGCAGTACTTC. It is translated as CASSLEGGTPNEQYF. Together with reference TRBV7-3 and TRBJ2-7, the CDR3 gives the full variable domain: GAGVSQTPSNKVTEKGKYVELRCDPISGHTALYWYRQSLGQGPEFLIYFQGTGAADDSGLPNDRFFAVRPEGSVSTLKIQRTERGDSAVYLCASSLEGGTPNEQYFGPGTRLTVT.

This clonotype was detected ten times or more. CDR3 protein: CASSTGLLSSYNEQFF. CDR3 nucleotides: TGTGCCAGCAGTACGGGACTCCTTAGCTCCTACAATGAGCAGTTCTTC. The chain has TRBV27 and TRBJ2-1; D is perhaps TRBD2 (6 bases). The V gene lost 5 bases and the J gene lost 0 bases, with 14 bases spanning the gap. Per germline, CDR1 MNHEY and CDR2 SMNVEV (reference sequence). The CDR3 has 16 amino acids.

Only a few counts were recorded for this clonotype. This chain joins TRBV12-3 or TRBV12-4 and TRBJ2-7; perhaps TRBD2 as D (6 bases). CDR3 length equals 14 residues. V gave up 7 bases and J gave up 0 bases, with 13 bases separating them. CDR3: CASTSGLLSYEQYF. The CDR3 DNA reads as TGTGCCAGCACCTCGGGACTCCTCTCCTACGAGCAGTACTTC.

In its sample, this clonotype was seen many times. This chain uses TRBV27 with TRBJ2-7; no clear D. CDR1 is MNHEY and CDR2 is SMNVEV in the germline V gene (reference sequence). CDR3 length equals 14 residues. Trimming took 4 bases from V and 0 from J, leaving 10 bases between them. As DNA, the CDR3 is TGTGCCAGCAGTTCCATGTCCGCCTCCTACGAGCAGTACTTC. It yields the protein CASSSMSASYEQYF.